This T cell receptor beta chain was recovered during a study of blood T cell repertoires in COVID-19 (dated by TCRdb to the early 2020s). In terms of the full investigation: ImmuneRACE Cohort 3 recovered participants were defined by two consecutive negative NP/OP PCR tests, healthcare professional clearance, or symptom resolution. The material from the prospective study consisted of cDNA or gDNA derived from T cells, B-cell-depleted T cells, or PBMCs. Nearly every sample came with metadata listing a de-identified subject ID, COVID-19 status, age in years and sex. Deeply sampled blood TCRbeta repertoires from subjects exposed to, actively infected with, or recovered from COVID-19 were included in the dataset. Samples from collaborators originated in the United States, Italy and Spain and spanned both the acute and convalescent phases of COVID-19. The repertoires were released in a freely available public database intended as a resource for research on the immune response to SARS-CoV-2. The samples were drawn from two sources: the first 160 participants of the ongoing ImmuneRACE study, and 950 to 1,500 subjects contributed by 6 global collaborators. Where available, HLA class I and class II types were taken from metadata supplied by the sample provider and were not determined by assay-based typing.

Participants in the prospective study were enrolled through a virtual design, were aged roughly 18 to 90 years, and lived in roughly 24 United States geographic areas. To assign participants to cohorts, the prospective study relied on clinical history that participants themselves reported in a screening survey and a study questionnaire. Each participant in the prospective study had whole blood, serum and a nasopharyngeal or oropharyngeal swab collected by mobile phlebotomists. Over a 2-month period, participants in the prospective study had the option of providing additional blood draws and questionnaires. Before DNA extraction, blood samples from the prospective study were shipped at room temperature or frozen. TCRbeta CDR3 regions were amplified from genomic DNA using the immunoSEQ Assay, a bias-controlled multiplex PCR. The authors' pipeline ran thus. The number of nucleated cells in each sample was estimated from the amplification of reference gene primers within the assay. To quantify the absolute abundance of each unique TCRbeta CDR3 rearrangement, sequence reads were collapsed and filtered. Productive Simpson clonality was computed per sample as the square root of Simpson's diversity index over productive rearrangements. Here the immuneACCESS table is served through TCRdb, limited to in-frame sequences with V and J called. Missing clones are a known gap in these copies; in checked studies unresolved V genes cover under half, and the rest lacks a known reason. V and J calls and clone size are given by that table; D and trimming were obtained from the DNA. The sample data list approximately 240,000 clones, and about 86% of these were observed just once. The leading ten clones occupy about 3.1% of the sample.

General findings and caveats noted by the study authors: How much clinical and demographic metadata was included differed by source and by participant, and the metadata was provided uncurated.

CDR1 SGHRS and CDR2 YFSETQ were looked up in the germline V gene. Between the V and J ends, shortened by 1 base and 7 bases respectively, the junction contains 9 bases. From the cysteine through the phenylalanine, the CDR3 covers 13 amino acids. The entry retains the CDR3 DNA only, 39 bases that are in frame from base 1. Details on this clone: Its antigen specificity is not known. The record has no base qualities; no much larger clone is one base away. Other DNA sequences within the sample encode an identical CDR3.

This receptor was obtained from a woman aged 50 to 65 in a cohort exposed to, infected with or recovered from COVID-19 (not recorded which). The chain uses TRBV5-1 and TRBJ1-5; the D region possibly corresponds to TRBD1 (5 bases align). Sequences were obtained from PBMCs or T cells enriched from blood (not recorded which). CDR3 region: CASSLTGDQPQHF. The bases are TGCGCCAGCAGCTTGACAGGCGACCAGCCCCAGCATTTT.